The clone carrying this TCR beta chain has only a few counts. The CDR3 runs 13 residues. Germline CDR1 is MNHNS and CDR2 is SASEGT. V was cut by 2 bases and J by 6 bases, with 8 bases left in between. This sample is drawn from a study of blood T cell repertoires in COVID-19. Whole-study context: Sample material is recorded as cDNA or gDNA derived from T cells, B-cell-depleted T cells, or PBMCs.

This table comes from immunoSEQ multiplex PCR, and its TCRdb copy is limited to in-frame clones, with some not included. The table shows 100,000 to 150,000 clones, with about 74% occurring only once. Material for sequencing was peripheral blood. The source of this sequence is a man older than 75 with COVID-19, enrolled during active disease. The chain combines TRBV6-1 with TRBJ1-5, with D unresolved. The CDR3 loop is CASSEPSSQPQHF. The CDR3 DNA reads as TGTGCCAGCAGTGAACCCTCGAGTCAGCCCCAGCATTTT.